This TCR beta chain derives from a study of cytomegalovirus exposure and HLA in healthy donors. This CDR3 contains 17 residues. V lost 3 bases, J lost 8 bases, and 15 bases stayed unmatched. Germline V gives CDR1 MNHNS, CDR2 SASEGT. This clone was seen only once. Using immunoSEQ multiplex PCR, the repertoire was profiled, and TCRdb retains in-frame clones only, with some absent. Among about 150,000 clones listed, more than 70% were seen once. The sample comprised PBMCs. The receptor was isolated from a human donor in good health. The chain carries TRBV6-1 and TRBJ2-1, with 8 bases that match TRBD2. The CDR3 DNA sequence: TGTGCCAGCAGTGAGGCCCGGGGTAGCCGGGAGGGGGATGAGCAGTTCTTC. This encodes CASSEARGSREGDEQFF.